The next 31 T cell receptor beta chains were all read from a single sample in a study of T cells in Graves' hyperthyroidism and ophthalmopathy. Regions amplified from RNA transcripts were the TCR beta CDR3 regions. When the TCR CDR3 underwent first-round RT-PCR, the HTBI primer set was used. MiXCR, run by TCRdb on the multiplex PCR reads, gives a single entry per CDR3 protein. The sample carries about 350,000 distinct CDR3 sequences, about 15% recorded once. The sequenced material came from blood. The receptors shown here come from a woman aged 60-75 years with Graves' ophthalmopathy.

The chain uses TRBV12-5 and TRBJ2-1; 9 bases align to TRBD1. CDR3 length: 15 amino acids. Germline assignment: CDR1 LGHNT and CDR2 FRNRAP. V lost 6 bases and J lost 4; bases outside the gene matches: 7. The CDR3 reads CASGPGQGTYNEQFF. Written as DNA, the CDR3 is TGTGCTAGTGGGCCCGGACAGGGGACATACAATGAGCAGTTCTTC. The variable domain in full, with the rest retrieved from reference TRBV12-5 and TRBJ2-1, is DARVTQTPRHKVTEMGQEVTMRCQPILGHNTVFWYRQTMMQGLELLAYFRNRAPLDDSGMPKDRFSAEMPDATLATLKIQPSEPRDSAVYFCASGPGQGTYNEQFFGPGTRLTVL.

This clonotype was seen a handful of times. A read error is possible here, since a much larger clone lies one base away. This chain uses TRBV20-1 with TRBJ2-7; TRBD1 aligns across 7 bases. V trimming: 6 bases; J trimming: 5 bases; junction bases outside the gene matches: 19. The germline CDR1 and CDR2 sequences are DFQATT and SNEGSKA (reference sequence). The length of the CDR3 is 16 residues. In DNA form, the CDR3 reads TGCAGTGCGAGGACACCAGTGAGGGGGCGTCGGAACGAGCAGTACTTC. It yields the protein CSARTPVRGRRNEQYF.

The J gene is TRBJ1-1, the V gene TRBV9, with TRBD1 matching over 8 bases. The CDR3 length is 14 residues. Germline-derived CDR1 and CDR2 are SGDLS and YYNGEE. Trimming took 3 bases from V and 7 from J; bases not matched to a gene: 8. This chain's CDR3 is CASSAGQGRGEAFF. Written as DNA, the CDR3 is TGTGCCAGCAGCGCCGGACAGGGCAGGGGTGAAGCTTTCTTT.

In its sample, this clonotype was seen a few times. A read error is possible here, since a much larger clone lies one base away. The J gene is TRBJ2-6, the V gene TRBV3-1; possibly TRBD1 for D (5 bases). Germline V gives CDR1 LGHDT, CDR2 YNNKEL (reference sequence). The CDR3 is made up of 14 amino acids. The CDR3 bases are TGTGCCAGCAGCCAAGGCTCTGGGGCCAACGCCCTGACTTTC. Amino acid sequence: CASSQGSGANALTF. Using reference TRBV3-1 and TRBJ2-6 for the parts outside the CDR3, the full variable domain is DTAVSQTPKYLVTQMGNDKSIKCEQNLGHDTMYWYKQDSKKFLKIMFSYNNKELIINETVPNRFSPKSPDKAHLNLHINSLELGDSAVYFCASSQGSGANALTFGAGSRLTVL.

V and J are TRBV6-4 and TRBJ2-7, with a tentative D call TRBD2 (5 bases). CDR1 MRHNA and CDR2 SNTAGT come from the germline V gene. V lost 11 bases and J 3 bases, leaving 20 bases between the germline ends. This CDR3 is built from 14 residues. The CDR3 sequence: CAGGTRRECYEQYF. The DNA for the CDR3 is TGTGCCGGAGGAACTAGGAGAGAATGCTACGAGCAGTACTTC.

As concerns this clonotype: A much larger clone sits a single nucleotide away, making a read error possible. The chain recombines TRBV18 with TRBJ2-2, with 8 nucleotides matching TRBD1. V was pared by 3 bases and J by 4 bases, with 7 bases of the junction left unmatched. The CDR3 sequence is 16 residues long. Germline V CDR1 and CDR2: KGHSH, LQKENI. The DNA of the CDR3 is TGTGCCAGCTCACCGGACAGGGTCGGGACCACCGGGGAGCTGTTTTTT. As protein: CASSPDRVGTTGELFF.

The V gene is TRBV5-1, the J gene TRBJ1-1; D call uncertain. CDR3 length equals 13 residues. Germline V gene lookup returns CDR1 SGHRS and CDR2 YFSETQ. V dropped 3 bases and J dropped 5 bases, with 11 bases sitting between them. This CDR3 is CASSSVGLTEAFF. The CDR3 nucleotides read TGCGCCAGCAGCTCGGTGGGTTTGACTGAAGCTTTCTTT. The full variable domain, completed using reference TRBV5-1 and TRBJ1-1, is KAGVTQTPRYLIKTRGQQVTLSCSPISGHRSVSWYQQTPGQGLQFLFEYFSETQRNKGNFPGRFSGRQFSNSRSEMNVSTLELGDSALYLCASSSVGLTEAFFGQGTRLTVV.

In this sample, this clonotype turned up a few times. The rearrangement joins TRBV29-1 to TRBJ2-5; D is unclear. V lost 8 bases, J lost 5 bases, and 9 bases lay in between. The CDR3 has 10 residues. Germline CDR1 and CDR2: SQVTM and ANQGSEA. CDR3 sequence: CSYFEETQYF. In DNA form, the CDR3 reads TGCAGCTACTTTGAGGAGACCCAGTACTTC. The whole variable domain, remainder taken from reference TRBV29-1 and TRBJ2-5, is SAVISQKPSRDICQRGTSLTIQCQVDSQVTMMFWYRQQPGQSLTLIATANQGSEATYESGFVIDKFPISRPNLTFSTLTVSNMSPEDSSIYLCSYFEETQYFGPGTRLLVL.

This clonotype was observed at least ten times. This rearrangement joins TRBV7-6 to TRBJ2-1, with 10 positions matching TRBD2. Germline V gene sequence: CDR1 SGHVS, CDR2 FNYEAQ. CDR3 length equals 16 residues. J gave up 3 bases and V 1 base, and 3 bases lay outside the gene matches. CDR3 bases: TGTGCCAGCAGCTTAGAGGGACTAGCGCTCTACAATGAGCAGTTCTTC. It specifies CASSLEGLALYNEQFF. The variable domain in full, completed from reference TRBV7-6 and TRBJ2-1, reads GAGVSQSPRYKVTKRGQDVALRCDPISGHVSLYWYRQALGQGPEFLTYFNYEAQQDKSGLPNDRFSAERPEGSISTLTIQRTEQRDSAMYRCASSLEGLALYNEQFFGPGTRLTVL.

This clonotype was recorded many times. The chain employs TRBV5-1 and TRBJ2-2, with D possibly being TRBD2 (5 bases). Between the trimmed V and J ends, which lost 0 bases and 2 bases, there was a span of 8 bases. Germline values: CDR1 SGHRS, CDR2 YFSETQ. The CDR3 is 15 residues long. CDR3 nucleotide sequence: TGCGCCAGCAGCTTGGCCAGGACTAACACCGGGGAGCTGTTTTTT. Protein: CASSLARTNTGELFF.

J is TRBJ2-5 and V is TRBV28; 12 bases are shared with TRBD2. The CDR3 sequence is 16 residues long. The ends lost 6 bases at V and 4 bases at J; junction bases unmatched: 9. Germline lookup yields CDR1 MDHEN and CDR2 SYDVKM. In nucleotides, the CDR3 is TGTGCCAGCAGCCGAGGACTAGCGGGGTCGAGAGAGACCCAGTACTTC. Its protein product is CASSRGLAGSRETQYF.

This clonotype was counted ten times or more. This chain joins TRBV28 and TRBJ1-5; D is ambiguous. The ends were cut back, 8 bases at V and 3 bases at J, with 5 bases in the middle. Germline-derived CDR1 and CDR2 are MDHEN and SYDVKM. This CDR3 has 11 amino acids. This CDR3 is CASGVNQPQHF. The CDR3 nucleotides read TGTGCCAGCGGGGTCAATCAGCCCCAGCATTTT.

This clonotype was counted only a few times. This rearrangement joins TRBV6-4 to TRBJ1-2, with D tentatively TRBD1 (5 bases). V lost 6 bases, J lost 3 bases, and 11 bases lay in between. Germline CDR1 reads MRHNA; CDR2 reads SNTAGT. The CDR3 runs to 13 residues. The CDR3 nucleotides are TGTGCCAGCAGGAAAGGGGAAGACTATGGCTACACCTTC. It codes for CASRKGEDYGYTF.

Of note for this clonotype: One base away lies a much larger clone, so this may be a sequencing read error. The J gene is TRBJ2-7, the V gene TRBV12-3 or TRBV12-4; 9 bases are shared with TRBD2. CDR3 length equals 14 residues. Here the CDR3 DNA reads TGTGCCGGCAGTATAGCGGGAGTCTCCTACGAGCAGTACTTC. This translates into CAGSIAGVSYEQYF.

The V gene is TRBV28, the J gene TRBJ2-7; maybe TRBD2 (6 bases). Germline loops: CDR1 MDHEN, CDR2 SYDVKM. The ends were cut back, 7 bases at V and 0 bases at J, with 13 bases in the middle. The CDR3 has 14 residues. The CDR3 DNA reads TGTGCCAGCACCCGGAGCGGGCGCTCCTACGAGCAGTACTTC. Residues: CASTRSGRSYEQYF.

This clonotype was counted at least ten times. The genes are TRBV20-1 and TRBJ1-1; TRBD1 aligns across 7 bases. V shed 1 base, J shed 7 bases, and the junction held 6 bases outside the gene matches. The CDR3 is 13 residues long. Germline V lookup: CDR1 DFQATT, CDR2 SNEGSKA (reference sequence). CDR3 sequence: CSARVQGEGEAFF. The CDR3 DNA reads TGCAGTGCTAGAGTCCAGGGGGAGGGTGAAGCTTTCTTT.

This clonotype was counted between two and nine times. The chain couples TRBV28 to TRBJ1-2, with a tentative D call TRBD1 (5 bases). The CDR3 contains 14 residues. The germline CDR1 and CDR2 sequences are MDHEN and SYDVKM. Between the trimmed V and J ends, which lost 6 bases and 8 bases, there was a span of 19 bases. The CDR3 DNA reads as TGTGCCAGCAGCACAATTCGCGGGGGGTTCGGCTACACCTTC. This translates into CASSTIRGGFGYTF.

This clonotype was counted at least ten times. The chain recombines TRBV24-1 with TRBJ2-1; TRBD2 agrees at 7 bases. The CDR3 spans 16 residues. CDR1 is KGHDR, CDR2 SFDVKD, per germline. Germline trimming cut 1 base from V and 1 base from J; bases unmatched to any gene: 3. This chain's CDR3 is CATSDFVAGSYNEQFF. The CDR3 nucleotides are TGTGCCACCAGTGATTTTGTAGCGGGTTCCTACAATGAGCAGTTCTTC.

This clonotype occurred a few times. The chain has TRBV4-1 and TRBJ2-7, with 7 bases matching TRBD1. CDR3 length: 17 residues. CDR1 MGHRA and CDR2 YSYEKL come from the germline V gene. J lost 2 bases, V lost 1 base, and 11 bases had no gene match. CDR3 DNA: TGCGCCAGCAGCCAAGCCCCGACAGGGACGTATACCTACGAGCAGTACTTC. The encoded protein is CASSQAPTGTYTYEQYF.

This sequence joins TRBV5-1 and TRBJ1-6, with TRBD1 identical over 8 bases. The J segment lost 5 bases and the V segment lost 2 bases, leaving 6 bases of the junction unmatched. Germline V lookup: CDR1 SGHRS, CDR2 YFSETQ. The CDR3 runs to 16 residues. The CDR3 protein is CASSFRTGSNNSPLHF. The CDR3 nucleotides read TGCGCCAGCAGCTTTCGGACAGGGTCAAATAATTCACCCCTCCACTTT.

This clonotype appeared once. CDR3 region: CATSDSTSGFSYNEQFF. The CDR3 nucleotides are TGTGCCACCAGTGATTCGACTAGCGGGTTCTCCTACAATGAGCAGTTCTTC. The V and J genes are TRBV24-1 and TRBJ2-1; 10 nucleotides agree with TRBD2. With 2 bases clipped from V and 0 bases from J, the junction kept 3 bases outside the gene matches. Germline loops: CDR1 KGHDR, CDR2 SFDVKD. There are 17 residues in the CDR3.

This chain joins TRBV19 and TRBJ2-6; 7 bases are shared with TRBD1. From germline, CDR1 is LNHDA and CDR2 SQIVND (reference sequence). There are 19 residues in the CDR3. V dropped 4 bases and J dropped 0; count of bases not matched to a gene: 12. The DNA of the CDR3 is TGTGCCAGTAGTACGCCACTCGGACAGGCTAGCTCTGGGGCCAACGTCCTGACTTTC. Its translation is CASSTPLGQASSGANVLTF.

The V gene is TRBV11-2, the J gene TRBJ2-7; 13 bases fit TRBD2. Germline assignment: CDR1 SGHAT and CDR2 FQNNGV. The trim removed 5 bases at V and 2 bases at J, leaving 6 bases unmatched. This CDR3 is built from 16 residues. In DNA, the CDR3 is TGTGCCAGCAGCCGAAGCGGGACTAGCGGGGCCTACGAGCAGTACTTC. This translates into CASSRSGTSGAYEQYF.

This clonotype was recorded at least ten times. CDR3 sequence reads: CAWSVYSGRGEQFF. The CDR3, as DNA: TGTGCCTGGAGTGTATACAGCGGGAGGGGTGAGCAGTTCTTC. The chain joins TRBV30 to TRBJ2-1; 10 bases align to TRBD2. CDR1 is GTSNPN and CDR2 is SVGIG in the germline V gene (reference sequence). V was clipped by 0 bases and J by 9 bases; unmatched bases: 5. The CDR3 sequence is 14 residues long.

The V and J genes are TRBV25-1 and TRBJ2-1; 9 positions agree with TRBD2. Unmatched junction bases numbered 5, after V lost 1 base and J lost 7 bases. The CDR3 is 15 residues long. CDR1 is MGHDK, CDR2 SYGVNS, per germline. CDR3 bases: TGTGCCAGCAGTGAATCGGAGACTAGCGGAAATGAGCAGTTCTTC. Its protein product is CASSESETSGNEQFF.

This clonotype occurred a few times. The CDR3 spells CASSEPEPGLAPAEQYF. The CDR3 nucleotides are TGTGCCAGCAGTGAGCCAGAACCGGGACTAGCCCCTGCCGAGCAGTACTTC. The chain joins TRBV25-1 to TRBJ2-7; TRBD2 aligns across 9 bases. The junction had 15 bases not matched to a gene; V was cut back by 3 bases and J by 6 bases. The germline gives CDR1 MGHDK, CDR2 SYGVNS. CDR3 length: 17 amino acids.

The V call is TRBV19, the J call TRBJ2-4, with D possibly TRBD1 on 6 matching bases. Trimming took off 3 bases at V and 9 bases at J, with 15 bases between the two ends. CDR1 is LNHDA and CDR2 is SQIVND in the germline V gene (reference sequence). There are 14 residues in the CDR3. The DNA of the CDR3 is TGTGCCAGTAGTATGGCACAGGGTAGGGGCATTCAGTACTTC. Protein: CASSMAQGRGIQYF. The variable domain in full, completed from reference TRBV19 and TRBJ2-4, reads DGGITQSPKYLFRKEGQNVTLSCEQNLNHDAMYWYRQDPGQGLRLIYYSQIVNDFQKGDIAEGYSVSREKKESFPLTVTSAQKNPTAFYLCASSMAQGRGIQYFGAGTRLSVL.

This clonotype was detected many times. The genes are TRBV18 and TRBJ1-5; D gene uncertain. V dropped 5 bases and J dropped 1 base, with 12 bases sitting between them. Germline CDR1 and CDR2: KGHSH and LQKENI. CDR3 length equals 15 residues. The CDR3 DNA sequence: TGTGCCAGCTCAACAGACACCCGCAGCAATCAGCCCCAGCATTTT. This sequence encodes CASSTDTRSNQPQHF.

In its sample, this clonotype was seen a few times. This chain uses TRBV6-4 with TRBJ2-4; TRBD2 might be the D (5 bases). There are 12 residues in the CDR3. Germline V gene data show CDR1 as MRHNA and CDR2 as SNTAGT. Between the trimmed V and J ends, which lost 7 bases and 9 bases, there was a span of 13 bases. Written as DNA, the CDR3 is TGTGCCAGCATTCCGGGATCTATCATTCAGTACTTC. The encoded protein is CASIPGSIIQYF.

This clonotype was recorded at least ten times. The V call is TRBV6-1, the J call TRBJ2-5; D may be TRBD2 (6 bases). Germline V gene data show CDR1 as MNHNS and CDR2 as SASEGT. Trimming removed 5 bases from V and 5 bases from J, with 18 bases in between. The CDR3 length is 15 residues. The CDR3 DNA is TGTGCCAGCAGTCTCGGGACGCCGGGAGCGGAGACCCAGTACTTC. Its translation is CASSLGTPGAETQYF.

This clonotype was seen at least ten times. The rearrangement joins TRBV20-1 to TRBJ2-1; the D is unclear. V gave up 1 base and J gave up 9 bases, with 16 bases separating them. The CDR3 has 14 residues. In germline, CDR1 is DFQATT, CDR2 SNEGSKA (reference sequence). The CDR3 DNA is TGCAGTGCTAGAGCGGCCACGGGCCCGGGTGAGCAGTTCTTC. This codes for CSARAATGPGEQFF.